Presented here are 10 T cell receptor beta chains from one specimen sequenced in a study of T cells in Graves' hyperthyroidism and ophthalmopathy. Template material for amplifying TCR beta CDR3 regions consisted of RNA transcripts. TCR CDR3 regions were first amplified by RT-PCR with HTBI primers. TCRdb recomputed calls from the multiplex PCR reads with MiXCR, one row per CDR3 protein. The sample lists about 600,000 distinct CDR3 sequences, 13% to 15% seen once, with roughly 7% in the top ten. Sequencing input: blood. The receptors derive from a woman between 18 and 29 years old with Graves' ophthalmopathy.

This clonotype appeared many times. The chain is built from TRBV5-1 and TRBJ1-1; no definite D call. V was trimmed by 3 bases and J by 0 bases, leaving 15 bases between them. Germline V CDR1 and CDR2: SGHRS, YFSETQ. This CDR3 comprises 16 residues. The CDR3 region is CASSSQPEEMNTEAFF. In DNA, the CDR3 is TGCGCCAGCAGCTCCCAACCTGAAGAAATGAACACTGAAGCTTTCTTT.

This clonotype was found a few times. CDR3 region: CASSRERTSASYEQYF. The CDR3 DNA reads TGTGCCAGCAGCCGCGAGAGGACTAGCGCCTCCTACGAGCAGTACTTC. The V gene is TRBV4-2, the J gene TRBJ2-7; 9 nucleotides agree with TRBD2. The length of the CDR3 is 16 residues. Germline CDR1 reads LGHNA; CDR2 reads YNFKEQ. The J segment lost 0 bases and the V segment lost 4 bases, leaving 7 bases of the junction unmatched.

This clonotype was counted at least ten times. The V and J genes are TRBV11-2 and TRBJ2-1; a weak D match, TRBD2 (6 bases). Germline V gene lookup returns CDR1 SGHAT and CDR2 FQNNGV. The CDR3 spans 17 residues. Between the trimmed V and J ends, which lost 5 bases and 0 bases, there was a span of 17 bases. The DNA for the CDR3 is TGTGCCAGCAGCCCGAGGGACTCTCAAGGCTCCTACAATGAGCAGTTCTTC. The encoded protein is CASSPRDSQGSYNEQFF.

The chain is built from TRBV9 and TRBJ2-7; D perhaps matches TRBD2 (5 bases). V lost 0 bases and J 2 bases, leaving 12 bases between the germline ends. The CDR3 extends over 15 amino acids. CDR1 and CDR2 (germline): SGDLS, YYNGEE. CDR3 sequence: CASSVGPSRAYEQYF. In DNA, the CDR3 is TGTGCCAGCAGCGTAGGGCCTAGCCGGGCCTACGAGCAGTACTTC.

This clonotype was observed at least ten times. This sequence joins TRBV12-3 or TRBV12-4 and TRBJ1-1, with D perhaps TRBD1 (5 bases). The CDR3 contains 14 residues. Trimming stripped 6 bases from V and 1 base from J, with 12 bases between. The CDR3 reads CASRGTEGNTEAFF. CDR3 bases: TGTGCCAGCAGGGGGACTGAAGGGAACACTGAAGCTTTCTTT.

This clonotype was counted at least ten times. This chain joins TRBV2 and TRBJ2-5, with D uncertain. The V gene lost 8 bases and the J gene lost 4 bases, with 14 bases spanning the gap. CDR3 length equals 13 residues. From germline, CDR1 is SNHLY and CDR2 FYNNEI. The CDR3: CASRQARRETQYF. The CDR3 DNA reads as TGTGCCAGCCGGCAAGCGAGGAGAGAGACCCAGTACTTC.

Concerning this clonotype itself: This likely stems from a read error, as it lies one base from a far larger clone. The rearrangement uses TRBV7-3 and TRBJ1-1, with D uncertain. This CDR3 contains 13 residues. Per the germline V gene, CDR1 is SGHTA and CDR2 is FQGTGA. The CDR3 spells CANSLNRNTEAFF. The CDR3 region has the DNA TGTGCCAACAGCTTAAACAGGAACACTGAAGCTTTCTTT.

The chain joins TRBV7-2 to TRBJ2-5; TRBD2 matches at 10 bases. There are 18 residues in the CDR3. Germline V CDR1 and CDR2: SGHTA, FQGNSA. After removal of 1 base from V and 7 bases from J, the junction contained 15 bases not matched to a gene. CDR3 amino acids: CASSLEVGLAGVEGTQYF. The CDR3, as DNA: TGTGCCAGCAGCTTAGAGGTAGGGCTAGCGGGAGTGGAGGGGACCCAGTACTTC.

The V call is TRBV13, the J call TRBJ2-7; D unresolved. Germline loops: CDR1 PRHDT, CDR2 FYEKMQ (reference sequence). The V end lost 1 base, the J end lost 2 bases, and 9 bases lay between the germline ends. The CDR3 is made up of 14 amino acids. The CDR3 here is CASSLDRQTYEQYF. The CDR3 nucleotides are TGTGCCAGCAGCTTAGATCGGCAGACCTACGAGCAGTACTTC.

This clonotype was counted between two and nine times. V and J are TRBV19 and TRBJ2-6, with TRBD1 identical over 11 bases. The CDR3 sequence is 17 residues long. The ends lost 3 bases at V and 3 bases at J; junction bases unmatched: 4. The germline gives CDR1 LNHDA, CDR2 SQIVND (reference sequence). The CDR3 nucleotides read TGTGCCAGTAGTATGCTGGACAGGGGGCTTGGGGCCAACGTCCTGACTTTC. It is translated as CASSMLDRGLGANVLTF.